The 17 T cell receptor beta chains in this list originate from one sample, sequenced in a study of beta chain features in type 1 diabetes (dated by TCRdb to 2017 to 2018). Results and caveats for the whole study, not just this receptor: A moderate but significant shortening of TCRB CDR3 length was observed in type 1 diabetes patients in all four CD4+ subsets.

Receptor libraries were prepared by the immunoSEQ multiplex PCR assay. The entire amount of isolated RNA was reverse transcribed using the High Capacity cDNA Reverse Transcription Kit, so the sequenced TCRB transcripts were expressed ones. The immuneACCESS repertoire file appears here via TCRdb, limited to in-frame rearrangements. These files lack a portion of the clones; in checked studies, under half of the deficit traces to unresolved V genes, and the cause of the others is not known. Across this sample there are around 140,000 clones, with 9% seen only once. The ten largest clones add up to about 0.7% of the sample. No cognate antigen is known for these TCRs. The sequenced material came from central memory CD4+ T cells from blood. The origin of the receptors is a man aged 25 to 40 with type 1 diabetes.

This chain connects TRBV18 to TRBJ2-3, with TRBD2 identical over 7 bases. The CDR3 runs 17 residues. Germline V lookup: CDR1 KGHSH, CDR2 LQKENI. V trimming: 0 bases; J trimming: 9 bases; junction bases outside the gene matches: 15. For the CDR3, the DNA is TGTGCCAGCTCACCACCGAGGGCCGGGGGGTTCCAGGAAACGCAGTATTTT. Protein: CASSPPRAGGFQETQYF.

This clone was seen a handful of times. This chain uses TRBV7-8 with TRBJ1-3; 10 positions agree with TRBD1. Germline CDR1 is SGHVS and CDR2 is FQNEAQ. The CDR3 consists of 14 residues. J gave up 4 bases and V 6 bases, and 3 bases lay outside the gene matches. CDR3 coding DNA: TGTGCCAGCAGTCGGACAGGGGGGGGAAACACCATATATTTT. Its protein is CASSRTGGGNTIYF.

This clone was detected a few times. CDR3 protein: CASSYSGGATYEQYF. CDR3 nucleotide sequence: TGTGCCAGCAGTTACTCAGGGGGGGCTACCTACGAGCAGTACTTC. The chain has TRBV6-5 and TRBJ2-7; the D gene is possibly TRBD2 (7 bases). This CDR3 is 15 amino acids long. Germline CDR1 and CDR2: MNHEY and SVGAGI. V lost 0 bases, J lost 2 bases, and 11 bases lay in between.

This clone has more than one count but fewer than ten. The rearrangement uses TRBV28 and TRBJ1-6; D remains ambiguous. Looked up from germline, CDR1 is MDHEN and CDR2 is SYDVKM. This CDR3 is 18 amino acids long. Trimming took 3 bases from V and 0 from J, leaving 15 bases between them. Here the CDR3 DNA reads TGTGCCAGCAGTTTCTCCCGAGATTCCGGCTCCTATAATTCACCCCTCCACTTT. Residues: CASSFSRDSGSYNSPLHF.

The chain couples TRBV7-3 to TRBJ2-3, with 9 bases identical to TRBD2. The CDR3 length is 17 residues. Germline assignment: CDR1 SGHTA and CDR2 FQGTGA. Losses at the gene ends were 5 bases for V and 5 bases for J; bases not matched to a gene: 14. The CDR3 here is CASSPNPQAGGKDTQYF. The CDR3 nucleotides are TGTGCCAGCAGCCCCAACCCCCAAGCGGGGGGAAAAGATACGCAGTATTTT.

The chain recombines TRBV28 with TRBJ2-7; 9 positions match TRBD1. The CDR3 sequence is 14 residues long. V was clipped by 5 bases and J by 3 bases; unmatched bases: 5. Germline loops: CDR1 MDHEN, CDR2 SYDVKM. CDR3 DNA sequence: TGTGCCAGCAGTACAGGGGGCGCTTACTACGAGCAGTACTTC. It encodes CASSTGGAYYEQYF.

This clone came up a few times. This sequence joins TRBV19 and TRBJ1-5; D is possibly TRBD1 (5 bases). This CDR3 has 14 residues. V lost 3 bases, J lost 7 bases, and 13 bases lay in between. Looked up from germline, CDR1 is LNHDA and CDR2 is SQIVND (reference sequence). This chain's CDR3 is CASSIDGGGQPQHF. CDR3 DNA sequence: TGTGCCAGTAGTATCGACGGCGGGGGGCAGCCCCAGCATTTT.

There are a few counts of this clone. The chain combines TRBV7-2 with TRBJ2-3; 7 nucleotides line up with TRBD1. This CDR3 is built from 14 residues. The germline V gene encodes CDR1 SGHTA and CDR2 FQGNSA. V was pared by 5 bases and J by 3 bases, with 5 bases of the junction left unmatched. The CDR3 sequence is CASSVTQGTDTQYF. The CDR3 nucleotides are TGTGCCAGCAGCGTAACACAGGGGACAGATACGCAGTATTTT.

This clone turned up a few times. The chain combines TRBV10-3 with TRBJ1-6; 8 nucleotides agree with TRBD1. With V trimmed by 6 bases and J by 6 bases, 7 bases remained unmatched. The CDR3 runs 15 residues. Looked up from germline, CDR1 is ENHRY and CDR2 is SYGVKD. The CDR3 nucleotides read TGTGCCATCAGATCGGACAGGGTCGGTAATTCACCCCTCCACTTT. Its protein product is CAIRSDRVGNSPLHF.

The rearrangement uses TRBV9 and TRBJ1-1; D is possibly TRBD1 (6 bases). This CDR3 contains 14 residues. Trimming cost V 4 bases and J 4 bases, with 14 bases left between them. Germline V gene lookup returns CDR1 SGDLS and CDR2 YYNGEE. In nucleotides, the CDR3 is TGTGCCAGCAGCCGGGACAATCAAGCCACTGAAGCTTTCTTT. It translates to CASSRDNQATEAFF.

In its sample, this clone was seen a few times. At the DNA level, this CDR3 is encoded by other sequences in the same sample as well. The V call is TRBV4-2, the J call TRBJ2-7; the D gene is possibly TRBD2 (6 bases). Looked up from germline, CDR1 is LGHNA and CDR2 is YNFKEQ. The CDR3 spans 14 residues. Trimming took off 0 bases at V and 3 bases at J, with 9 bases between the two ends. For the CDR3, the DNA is TGTGCCAGCAGCCAAGACCGGGACTTCTACGAGCAGTACTTC. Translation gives CASSQDRDFYEQYF.

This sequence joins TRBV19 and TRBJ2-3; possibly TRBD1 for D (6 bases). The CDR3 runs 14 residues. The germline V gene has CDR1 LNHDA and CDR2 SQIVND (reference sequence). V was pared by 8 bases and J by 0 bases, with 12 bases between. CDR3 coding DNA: TGTGCCAGTTCTGGACAGCCAAGCACAGATACGCAGTATTTT. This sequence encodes CASSGQPSTDTQYF.

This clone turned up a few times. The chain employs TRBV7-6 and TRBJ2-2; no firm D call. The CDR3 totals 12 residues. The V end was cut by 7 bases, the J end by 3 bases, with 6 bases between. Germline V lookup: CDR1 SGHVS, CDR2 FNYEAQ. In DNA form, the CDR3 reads TGTGCCAGCACCCAGTACACCGGGGAGCTGTTTTTT. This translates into CASTQYTGELFF.

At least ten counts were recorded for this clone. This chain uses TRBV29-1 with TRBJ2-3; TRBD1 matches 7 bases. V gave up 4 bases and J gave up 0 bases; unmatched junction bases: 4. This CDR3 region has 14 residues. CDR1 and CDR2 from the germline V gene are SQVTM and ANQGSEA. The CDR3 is CSVARGPSTDTQYF. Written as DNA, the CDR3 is TGCAGCGTTGCGAGGGGGCCGAGCACAGATACGCAGTATTTT.

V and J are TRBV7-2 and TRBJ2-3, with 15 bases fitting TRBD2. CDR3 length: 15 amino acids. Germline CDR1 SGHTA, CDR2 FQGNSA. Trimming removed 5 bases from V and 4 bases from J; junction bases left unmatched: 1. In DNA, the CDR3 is TGTGCCAGCAGCCGGACTAGCGGGGGGGCAGATACGCAGTATTTT. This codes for CASSRTSGGADTQYF.

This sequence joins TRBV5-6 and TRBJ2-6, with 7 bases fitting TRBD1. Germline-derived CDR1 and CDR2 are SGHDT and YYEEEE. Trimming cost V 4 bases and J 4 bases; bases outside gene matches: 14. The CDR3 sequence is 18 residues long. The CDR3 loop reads CASSTPGQRLGGANVLTF. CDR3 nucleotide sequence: TGTGCCAGCAGCACGCCGGGACAGAGATTAGGGGGGGCCAACGTCCTGACTTTC.

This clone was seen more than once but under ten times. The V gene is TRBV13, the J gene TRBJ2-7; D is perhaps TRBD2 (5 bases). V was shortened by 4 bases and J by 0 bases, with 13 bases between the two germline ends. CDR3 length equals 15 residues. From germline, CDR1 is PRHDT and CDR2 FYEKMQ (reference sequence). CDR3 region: CASSSPPADSYEQYF. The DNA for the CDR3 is TGTGCCAGCAGCTCCCCCCCAGCGGACTCCTACGAGCAGTACTTC.